The entry that follows covers one T cell receptor beta chain sequence. Its target is unknown. The source of the sample is a study of cytomegalovirus exposure and HLA in healthy donors. Germline V gives CDR1 SGHRS, CDR2 YFSETQ. The ends lost 4 bases at V and 6 bases at J; junction bases unmatched: 8. CDR3 length: 16 amino acids. Whole-study findings and limits: A few chains linked to CMV were shown in vitro to be specific for CMV antigens. Later on, a genetic analysis was performed. It linked a missense variant in DCLRE1C with V- and J-gene trimming of TCR beta.

PCR amplification relied on 60 Vbeta primers (plus 13 Jbeta primers). How the authors handled the data: In a later analysis, the count reached roughly 80 million unique TCR beta chains, with about 9.9 million shared. Here immunoSEQ multiplex PCR was the method, and the copy in TCRdb shows in-frame clones only, minus some. For V, J and clone size, that table is used; D and trimming come from the DNA. This sample has 150,000 to 200,000 clones, with roughly 85% found just once. What was sequenced was PBMCs. V is TRBV5-1 and J is TRBJ2-3; 13 bases map to TRBD2. The clonotype was recovered from a woman in her forties or fifties in good health and CMV-seronegative. Here the CDR3 reads CASSGGTSGVTDTQYF. In DNA form, the CDR3 reads TGCGCCAGCAGCGGGGGGACTAGCGGGGTCACTGATACGCAGTATTTT. Supplemented by reference TRBV5-1 and TRBJ2-3, the full variable domain reads KAGVTQTPRYLIKTRGQQVTLSCSPISGHRSVSWYQQTPGQGLQFLFEYFSETQRNKGNFPGRFSGRQFSNSRSEMNVSTLELGDSALYLCASSGGTSGVTDTQYFGPGTRLTVL.